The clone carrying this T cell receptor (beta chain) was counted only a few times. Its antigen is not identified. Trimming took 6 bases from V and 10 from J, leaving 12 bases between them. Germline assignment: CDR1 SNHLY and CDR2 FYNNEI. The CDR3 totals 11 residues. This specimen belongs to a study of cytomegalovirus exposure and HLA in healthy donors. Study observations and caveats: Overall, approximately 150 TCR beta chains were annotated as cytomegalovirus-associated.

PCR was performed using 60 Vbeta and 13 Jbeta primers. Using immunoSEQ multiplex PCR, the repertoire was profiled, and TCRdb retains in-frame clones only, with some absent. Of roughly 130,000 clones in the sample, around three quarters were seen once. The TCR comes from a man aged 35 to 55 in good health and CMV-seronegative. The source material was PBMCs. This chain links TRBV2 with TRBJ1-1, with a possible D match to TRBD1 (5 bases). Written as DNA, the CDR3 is TGTGCCAGCAGCGTCTCCGGGGGAGCTTTCTTT. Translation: CASSVSGGAFF.